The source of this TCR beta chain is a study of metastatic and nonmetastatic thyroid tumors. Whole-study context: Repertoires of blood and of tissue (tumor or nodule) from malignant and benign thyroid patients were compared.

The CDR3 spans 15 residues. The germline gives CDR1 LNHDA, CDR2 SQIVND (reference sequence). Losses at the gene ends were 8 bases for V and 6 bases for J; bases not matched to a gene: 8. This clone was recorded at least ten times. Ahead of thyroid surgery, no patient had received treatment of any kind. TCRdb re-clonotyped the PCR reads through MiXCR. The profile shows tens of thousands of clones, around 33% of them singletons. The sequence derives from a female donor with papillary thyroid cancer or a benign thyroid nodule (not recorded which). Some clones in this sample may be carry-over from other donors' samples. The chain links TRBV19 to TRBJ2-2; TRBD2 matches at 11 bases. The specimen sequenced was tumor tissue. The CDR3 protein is CASLPTSGSSGELFF. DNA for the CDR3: TGTGCCAGTCTGCCCACTAGCGGGAGTTCCGGGGAGCTGTTTTTT.